Below, 31 T cell receptor beta chains from the same sample are listed, as sequenced in a study of memory CD4+ T cells and cytomegalovirus serostatus. Profiling relied on immunoSEQ multiplex PCR, and the TCRdb table lists in-frame clones only, not all of them. This sample has 30,000 to 50,000 clones, with about 73% found just once. The sort gate was single viable CD3+CD4+CD8-CD45RO+ cells for memory CD4+ T cells. The sample comprised memory CD4+ T cells from blood. The receptors were gathered from an adult in good health and CMV-seronegative.

The chain is built from TRBV2 and TRBJ2-7; unclear D gene. Per the germline V gene, CDR1 is SNHLY and CDR2 is FYNNEI. The CDR3 covers 13 residues. The germline V and J ends were trimmed by 4 bases and 2 bases, with 9 bases remaining between them. This CDR3 reads CASSAPFTYEQYF. In nucleotides, the CDR3 is TGTGCCAGCAGTGCACCGTTCACCTACGAGCAGTACTTC. The complete variable domain, with remaining parts taken from reference TRBV2 and TRBJ2-7, reads EPEVTQTPSHQVTQMGQEVILRCVPISNHLYFYWYRQILGQKVEFLVSFYNNEISEKSEIFDDQFSVERPDGSNFTLKIRSTKLEDSAMYFCASSAPFTYEQYFGPGTRLTVT.

The chain links TRBV6-5 to TRBJ2-2; D not certain. V shed 7 bases and J shed 2 bases, with 8 bases lying between them. Germline CDR1 reads MNHEY; CDR2 reads SVGAGI. CDR3 length equals 13 residues. CDR3 in amino acids: CASTDTNTGELFF. CDR3 in DNA: TGTGCCAGCACTGACACTAACACCGGGGAGCTGTTTTTT.

The V and J genes are TRBV29-1 and TRBJ2-7; D possibly corresponds to TRBD1 (7 bases). This CDR3 contains 14 residues. Germline CDR1 reads SQVTM; CDR2 reads ANQGSEA. Trimming left V 4 bases short and J 2 bases short, with 15 bases between. The CDR3 DNA sequence: TGCAGCGTTGCTAGTCAGGGGGGCCCCTACGAGCAGTACTTC. Its protein product is CSVASQGGPYEQYF.

The V gene is TRBV30, the J gene TRBJ2-6; 7 bases fit TRBD2. The germline V gene encodes CDR1 GTSNPN and CDR2 SVGIG (reference sequence). The J segment lost 0 bases and the V segment lost 1 base, leaving 12 bases of the junction unmatched. CDR3 length: 19 residues. The CDR3 DNA reads TGTGCCTGGAGTGCCTTTCGGGACTACCAGAGCTCTGGGGCCAACGTCCTGACTTTC. Protein sequence: CAWSAFRDYQSSGANVLTF.

The chain employs TRBV5-4 and TRBJ1-2; D is undetermined. The germline V gene has CDR1 SGHNT and CDR2 YYREEE (reference sequence). This CDR3 region has 13 residues. V was trimmed by 0 bases and J by 4 bases, leaving 7 bases between them. CDR3 nucleotide sequence: TGTGCCAGCAGCTTGGCCGGTATCTATGGCTACACCTTC. It encodes CASSLAGIYGYTF. Combining the CDR3 with reference TRBV5-4 and TRBJ1-2 gives the whole variable domain ETGVTQSPTHLIKTRGQQVTLRCSSQSGHNTVSWYQQALGQGPQFIFQYYREEENGRGNFPPRFSGLQFPNYSSELNVNALELDDSALYLCASSLAGIYGYTFGSGTRLTVV.

The chain is built from TRBV11-3 and TRBJ2-1; D gene ambiguous. CDR1 is SGHNT, CDR2 YENEEA, per germline. The CDR3 loop spans 14 amino acids. V was shortened by 3 bases and J by 0 bases, with 6 bases between the two germline ends. DNA of the CDR3: TGTGCCAGCAGCTTGGGCAGCTCCTACAATGAGCAGTTCTTC. This gives the protein CASSLGSSYNEQFF.

This clone was recorded only once. V and J are TRBV5-1 and TRBJ2-5, with TRBD1 identical over 11 bases. V lost 5 bases to trimming and J lost 3 bases; unmatched junction nucleotides: 9. This CDR3 is built from 16 residues. Germline V gene sequence: CDR1 SGHRS, CDR2 YFSETQ. The CDR3: CASSWTGGASEETQYF. The CDR3 DNA reads as TGCGCCAGCAGTTGGACAGGGGGCGCTTCGGAAGAGACCCAGTACTTC.

This clone was counted once. The V gene is TRBV6-5, the J gene TRBJ1-4, with D perhaps matching TRBD1 (6 bases). The CDR3 totals 14 residues. Trimming cost V 6 bases and J 4 bases, with 12 bases left between them. The germline gives CDR1 MNHEY, CDR2 SVGAGI. CDR3 nucleotide sequence: TGTGCCAGCAGAGACAGGACCTATAATGAAAAACTGTTTTTT. It yields the protein CASRDRTYNEKLFF.

The chain joins TRBV7-3 to TRBJ1-1; D is unclear. This CDR3 contains 13 residues. CDR1 and CDR2 (germline): SGHTA, FQGTGA. Trimming cost V 2 bases and J 2 bases, with 6 bases left between them. The chain's CDR3 is CASSLYVNTEAFF. CDR3 nucleotide sequence: TGTGCCAGCAGCTTATACGTTAACACTGAAGCTTTCTTT. The full variable domain, its missing parts supplied by reference TRBV7-3 and TRBJ1-1, is GAGVSQTPSNKVTEKGKYVELRCDPISGHTALYWYRQSLGQGPEFLIYFQGTGAADDSGLPNDRFFAVRPEGSVSTLKIQRTERGDSAVYLCASSLYVNTEAFFGQGTRLTVV.

This clone was observed a few times. The chain joins TRBV30 to TRBJ1-3; D unresolved. Trimming pared 0 bases from V and 0 bases from J, leaving 18 bases between. The CDR3 extends over 18 amino acids. Germline CDR1 and CDR2: GTSNPN and SVGIG (reference sequence). CDR3 sequence: CAWSVRGDIRNSGNTIYF. DNA for the CDR3: TGTGCCTGGAGTGTACGTGGAGACATCAGGAACTCTGGAAACACCATATATTTT.

V is TRBV7-6 and J is TRBJ1-1; D is possibly TRBD1 (6 bases). Trimming took 5 bases from V and 8 from J, leaving 15 bases between them. Germline lookup yields CDR1 SGHVS and CDR2 FNYEAQ. The CDR3 is 13 residues long. The CDR3 region is CASSQEADREAFF. CDR3 sequence (DNA): TGTGCCAGCAGCCAAGAGGCGGACAGAGAAGCTTTCTTT.

The rearrangement joins TRBV11-2 to TRBJ2-5; D gene ambiguous. Trimming stripped 1 base from V and 1 base from J, with 10 bases between. This CDR3 comprises 15 residues. Germline-derived CDR1 and CDR2 are SGHAT and FQNNGV. Here the CDR3 reads CASSLGPAVQETQYF. CDR3 bases: TGTGCCAGCAGCTTAGGACCGGCAGTCCAAGAGACCCAGTACTTC.

Remarks on this clone: One end of the junction fails to match germline, which may point to a read error. The same CDR3 arises from other DNA sequences in this sample as well. The chain combines TRBV5-1 with TRBJ2-7; TRBD1 might be the D (5 bases). Germline V gene data show CDR1 as SGHRS and CDR2 as YFSETQ. The CDR3 is made up of 13 amino acids. CDR3 nucleotides: TGCGCCAGCAGCTTTCAGGGCAACTACGAACAGTACTTC. It codes for CASSFQGNYEQYF.

The table lists this clone with a few counts. The V gene is TRBV11-3, the J gene TRBJ1-1; TRBD1 matches at 7 bases. The CDR3 sequence is 14 residues long. Germline assignment: CDR1 SGHNT and CDR2 YENEEA. V gave up 4 bases and J gave up 2 bases; unmatched junction bases: 4. CDR3 sequence: CASSSGQFNTEAFF. Here the CDR3 DNA reads TGTGCCAGCAGCTCGGGACAGTTTAACACTGAAGCTTTCTTT.

This clone has more than one count but fewer than ten. This rearrangement joins TRBV2 to TRBJ2-5; D is uncertain. Germline loops: CDR1 SNHLY, CDR2 FYNNEI. This CDR3 comprises 12 residues. V was cut by 6 bases and J by 5 bases, with 10 bases left in between. The CDR3: CASSLSRETQYF. Written as DNA, the CDR3 is TGTGCCAGCAGCCTTTCGAGGGAGACCCAGTACTTC.

The chain links TRBV11-2 to TRBJ1-2; D might be TRBD1 (6 bases). CDR1 and CDR2 (germline): SGHAT, FQNNGV. Trimming took 4 bases from V and 0 from J, leaving 9 bases between them. This CDR3 comprises 14 residues. In nucleotides, the CDR3 is TGTGCCAGCAGCTCCCAGGGGACTAACTATGGCTACACCTTC. Encoded protein: CASSSQGTNYGYTF.

The V and J genes are TRBV27 and TRBJ2-6; D is perhaps TRBD1 or TRBD2 (5 bases each). CDR1 MNHEY and CDR2 SMNVEV come from the germline V gene (reference sequence). V was pared by 3 bases and J by 0 bases, with 18 bases between. This CDR3 region has 19 residues. The CDR3 region has the DNA TGTGCCAGCAGTTTCTTCTCAGGGACCCATAGCTCTGGGGCCAACGTCCTGACTTTC. Its protein is CASSFFSGTHSSGANVLTF.

The chain carries TRBV6-5 and TRBJ1-1, with D possibly TRBD1 on 6 matching bases. The germline V and J ends were trimmed by 5 bases and 1 base, with 14 bases remaining between them. CDR1 and CDR2 from the germline V gene are MNHEY and SVGAGI. CDR3 length: 15 amino acids. In DNA, the CDR3 is TGTGCCAGCAGTGGACAGTCTCTTGGGAACACTGAAGCTTTCTTT. Translation: CASSGQSLGNTEAFF.

This sequence joins TRBV29-1 and TRBJ1-1, with D tentatively TRBD1 (5 bases). This CDR3 is built from 13 residues. Trimming took 1 base from V and 1 from J, leaving 7 bases between them. From germline, CDR1 is SQVTM and CDR2 ANQGSEA. The CDR3 protein is CSVEGQGNTEAFF. Written as DNA, the CDR3 is TGCAGCGTTGAAGGGCAGGGGAACACTGAAGCTTTCTTT.

The genes are TRBV30 and TRBJ2-4; D possibly corresponds to TRBD2 (5 bases). The CDR3 loop spans 12 amino acids. The germline gives CDR1 GTSNPN, CDR2 SVGIG (reference sequence). The V gene lost 0 bases and the J gene lost 10 bases, with 10 bases spanning the gap. CDR3 nucleotide sequence: TGTGCCTGGAGTGTAGGAGGAGAAATTCAGTACTTC. Translated: CAWSVGGEIQYF.

The V gene is TRBV4-1, the J gene TRBJ1-1; D is unclear. Between the trimmed V and J ends, which lost 4 bases and 0 bases, there was a span of 6 bases. CDR3 size: 13 residues. Germline values: CDR1 MGHRA, CDR2 YSYEKL. For the CDR3, the DNA is TGCGCCAGCAGCCGGGCGGTGAACACTGAAGCTTTCTTT. As protein: CASSRAVNTEAFF.

The genes are TRBV19 and TRBJ2-2; 7 positions agree with TRBD1. Germline-derived CDR1 and CDR2 are LNHDA and SQIVND (reference sequence). V was clipped by 7 bases and J by 0 bases; unmatched bases: 5. This CDR3 is 15 amino acids long. The CDR3 nucleotides read TGTGCCAGTACAACAGGGGTCGCGAACACCGGGGAGCTGTTTTTT. Its translation: CASTTGVANTGELFF.

The chain couples TRBV2 to TRBJ2-5; D is unresolved. The CDR3 is made up of 12 amino acids. Deletions cut 0 bases from V and 5 bases from J, with 4 bases between. Germline V gene lookup returns CDR1 SNHLY and CDR2 FYNNEI. The CDR3 protein is CASSEAGETQYF. CDR3 nucleotides: TGTGCCAGCAGTGAAGCGGGCGAGACCCAGTACTTC.

This rearrangement joins TRBV19 to TRBJ2-7, with 7 bases identical to TRBD1. V lost 3 bases to trimming and J lost 0 bases; unmatched junction nucleotides: 11. The CDR3 has 17 amino acids. Germline CDR1 LNHDA, CDR2 SQIVND (reference sequence). The CDR3 DNA follows: TGTGCCAGTAGTATTAGGGCCTTGACAGGGAGCTCCTACGAGCAGTACTTC. This gives the protein CASSIRALTGSSYEQYF.

The sample holds a few counts of this clone. The chain uses TRBV12-5 and TRBJ1-1; possible D gene TRBD1, 6 bases. Trimming removed 7 bases at V and 7 bases at J, with 22 bases between. Germline V lookup: CDR1 LGHNT, CDR2 FRNRAP. The CDR3 has 15 residues. CDR3 loop: CASATGEGGKDEAFF. CDR3 nucleotides: TGTGCTAGTGCAACTGGGGAGGGGGGCAAGGATGAAGCTTTCTTT.

Notes on this clone: Other DNA sequences from this sample encode an identical CDR3 as well. J is TRBJ2-1 and V is TRBV5-1; D perhaps matches TRBD2 (6 bases). The germline gives CDR1 SGHRS, CDR2 YFSETQ. The CDR3 sequence is 13 residues long. Trimming removed 0 bases from V and 6 bases from J, with 7 bases in between. CDR3 residues: CASSLVAANEQFF. The CDR3 DNA reads as TGCGCCAGCAGCTTGGTAGCGGCCAATGAGCAGTTCTTC. Filled out from reference TRBV5-1 and TRBJ2-1, the complete variable domain reads KAGVTQTPRYLIKTRGQQVTLSCSPISGHRSVSWYQQTPGQGLQFLFEYFSETQRNKGNFPGRFSGRQFSNSRSEMNVSTLELGDSALYLCASSLVAANEQFFGPGTRLTVL.

The chain couples TRBV5-1 to TRBJ1-4; D unclear. V gave up 4 bases and J gave up 5 bases, with 9 bases separating them. The CDR3 consists of 13 residues. The germline gives CDR1 SGHRS, CDR2 YFSETQ. The CDR3 sequence is CASSRNKNEKLFF. DNA for the CDR3: TGCGCCAGCAGCCGGAATAAAAATGAAAAACTGTTTTTT.

This clone was counted once. The chain couples TRBV7-2 to TRBJ2-7, with D possibly matching TRBD2 (7 bases). V was clipped by 2 bases and J by 5 bases, with 16 bases between them. Germline V CDR1 and CDR2: SGHTA, FQGNSA. CDR3 length: 15 residues. In DNA form, the CDR3 reads TGTGCCAGCAGCTTAACCGAGGGGGGGCGGCACGAGCAGTACTTC. This sequence encodes CASSLTEGGRHEQYF.

This clone was seen a few times. The chain is built from TRBV30 and TRBJ1-3; the D gene is possibly TRBD1 (5 bases). The germline V gene has CDR1 GTSNPN and CDR2 SVGIG (reference sequence). This CDR3 comprises 15 residues. V was cut by 2 bases and J by 4 bases, with 15 bases left in between. The DNA for the CDR3 is TGTGCCTGGAGTCGCTTGGGACCCTCGGGAAACACCATATATTTT. Its protein product is CAWSRLGPSGNTIYF.

V usage is TRBV5-1 and J usage is TRBJ2-3; 8 bases are a match to TRBD1. Germline V gene lookup returns CDR1 SGHRS and CDR2 YFSETQ. The CDR3 consists of 16 residues. Trimming removed 4 bases from V and 1 base from J; junction bases left unmatched: 8. CDR3 nucleotide sequence: TGCGCCAGCAGCCAAGGACAGGGAGTTGGCACAGATACGCAGTATTTT. Protein product: CASSQGQGVGTDTQYF.

This chain links TRBV18 with TRBJ2-5; D remains unclear. V was clipped by 0 bases and J by 5 bases, with 13 bases between them. CDR3 length: 15 residues. Germline assignment: CDR1 KGHSH and CDR2 LQKENI. This CDR3 is CASSPPWGARETQYF. CDR3 nucleotide sequence: TGTGCCAGCTCACCACCGTGGGGTGCACGGGAGACCCAGTACTTC.